Listed below are T cell receptor beta chains from one sample, sequenced in a study of T cells in Graves' hyperthyroidism and ophthalmopathy. TCRdb redid the calling of the multiplex PCR reads with MiXCR, one entry per CDR3 protein. The table lists 700,000 or so distinct CDR3 sequences, about a sixth of them singletons. Sequencing input: blood. The receptors were gathered from a man between 18 and 35 years old with Graves' hyperthyroidism. Each CDR3 is given with its conserved first and last residue. The order of the fields is J gene, D gene, V gene, clone size, CDR3 DNA, CDR3 protein. D genes are given only for firm matches. The listing skips clone size in some rows; elsewhere it reads once, few, many or a size class.

>TRBJ2-7|-|TRBV6-1|-
TGTGCCAGCAGTGAAATGGTAGCGGAACCCTACGAGCAGTACTTC
CASSEMVAEPYEQYF
>TRBJ1-3|-|TRBV2|-
TGTGCCAGCATTCAGGACACGATAAACACCATATATTTT
CASIQDTINTIYF
>TRBJ1-4|TRBD1|TRBV28|many
TGTGCCAGCAGGCAGACAGGGAAGAATGAAAAACTGTTTTTT
CASRQTGKNEKLFF
>TRBJ2-7|-|TRBV28|many
TGTGCCAGCAGATTGGGACTGTTGTACTACGAGCAGTACTTC
CASRLGLLYYEQYF
>TRBJ1-5|-|TRBV20-1|-
TGCAGTGCTAGGCCCCCAATTATTACTAGCAATCAGCCCCAGCATTTT
CSARPPIITSNQPQHF
>TRBJ1-1|-|TRBV12-3/TRBV12-4|many
TGTGCCAGCACCTCGCCTATTTTGGATGAAGCTTTCTTT
CASTSPILDEAFF
>TRBJ2-3|TRBD2|TRBV12-3/TRBV12-4|many
TGTGCCAGCGATCCTAGCGGCCGCACAGATACGCAGTATTTT
CASDPSGRTDTQYF
>TRBJ1-2|TRBD1|TRBV19|-
TGTGCCAGTAGCAAGGACAGGGGCAATTATGGCTACACCTTC
CASSKDRGNYGYTF
>TRBJ1-1|-|TRBV3-1|many
TGTGCCAGCAGCCAGGGGCGGGGTGAAGCTTTCTTT
CASSQGRGEAFF
>TRBJ2-3|-|TRBV5-1|few
TGCGCCAGCAGGAGCGGTCCTAGCACAGATACGCAGTATTTT
CASRSGPSTDTQYF
>TRBJ2-4|-|TRBV6-5|-
TGTGCCAGCAGATACCATGGGGAAAACATTCAGTACTTC
CASRYHGENIQYF
>TRBJ2-7|-|TRBV6-5|many
TGTGCCAGCAGTTACGCCGTAGACTCCTACGAGCAGTACTTC
CASSYAVDSYEQYF
>TRBJ2-3|-|TRBV18|-
TGTGTCAGCTCGTCCACAGATACGCAGTATTTT
CVSSSTDTQYF
>TRBJ2-5|TRBD2|TRBV10-3|-
TGTGCCAGCAGTGACGGGGCGGGAGGCCCCAGGGGGACCCAGTACTTC
CASSDGAGGPRGTQYF
>TRBJ2-7|TRBD2|TRBV29-1|few
TGCAGCGTTGAAGGTGTCTCTGCTAGCGGGAGCTCCTACGAGCAGTACTTC
CSVEGVSASGSSYEQYF
>TRBJ1-1|TRBD1|TRBV10-3|few
TGTGCCATCAGGGGGACAGGGGGTGCGAACACTGAAGCTTTCTTT
CAIRGTGGANTEAFF
>TRBJ2-1|TRBD2|TRBV20-1|many
TGCAGTGCTAGGACCGGGAGGGGACTCGATGAGCAGTTCTTC
CSARTGRGLDEQFF
>TRBJ2-7|-|TRBV5-1|few
TGCGCCACCGGAGGGGACCTTGGAGGCGAGCAGTACTTC
CATGGDLGGEQYF
>TRBJ2-2|-|TRBV28|-
TGTGCCACCTCAGGTGCCTACACCGGGGAGCTGTTTTTT
CATSGAYTGELFF
>TRBJ2-1|-|TRBV27|few
TGTGCCAGTCGACGTACCTTCTACAATGAGCAGTTCTTC
CASRRTFYNEQFF
>TRBJ2-3|-|TRBV24-1|many
TGTGCCACCAGTGATTCGCCACTGGCAAGCACAGATACGCAGTATTTT
CATSDSPLASTDTQYF
>TRBJ1-2|TRBD1|TRBV6-2/TRBV6-3|-
TGTGCCTCCTCCACAGACAGGGGATTGGATGGCTACACCTTC
CASSTDRGLDGYTF
>TRBJ2-7|-|TRBV28|many
TGTGCCAGCAGTCCCCTCGATGTAGATAAGTCCTACGAGCAGTACTTC
CASSPLDVDKSYEQYF
>TRBJ2-7|TRBD2|TRBV12-3/TRBV12-4|many
TGTGCCAGCAGTTGGGGACTAGCGGGAGACCACGAGCAGTACTTC
CASSWGLAGDHEQYF
>TRBJ2-5|-|TRBV3-1|few
TGTGCCAGCAGCCCCCGGGGACTGCGCCAAGAGACCCAGTACTTC
CASSPRGLRQETQYF
>TRBJ2-1|-|TRBV4-1|-
TGCGCCAGCAGCCAAGGTTGGTTCAATGAGCAGTTCTTC
CASSQGWFNEQFF
>TRBJ1-3|-|TRBV12-3/TRBV12-4|-
TGTGCCAGCAACGGCGACAGTGACGCTGGAAACACCATATATTTT
CASNGDSDAGNTIYF
>TRBJ2-7|-|TRBV19|-
TGTGCCAGTAGTATCGCAGCTACCTACGAGCAGTACTTC
CASSIAATYEQYF
>TRBJ1-2|TRBD1|TRBV4-3|many
TGCGCCAGCAGCCAAGTTTGGGACAGGGGCAACTATGGCTACACCTTC
CASSQVWDRGNYGYTF
>TRBJ2-2|TRBD2|TRBV28|-
TGTGCCAGCAGCACCTCGGGGGGGCTGGTCACCGGGGAGCTGTTTTTT
CASSTSGGLVTGELFF
>TRBJ1-1|TRBD1|TRBV28|many
TGTGCCAGCAGTTTGGGCGGACAGGGAAACACTGAAGCTTTCTTT
CASSLGGQGNTEAFF
>TRBJ2-3|TRBD2|TRBV6-2/TRBV6-3|few
TGTGCCAGCAGTTCTAGCATACTAGCGGGAGTCGGAGATACGCAGTATTTT
CASSSSILAGVGDTQYF
>TRBJ2-4|-|TRBV13|-
TGTGCCAGCACTCGCCTAAGGGGAGCGGGAGCCAAAAACATTCAGTACTTC
CASTRLRGAGAKNIQYF
>TRBJ1-2|-|TRBV11-1|-
TGTGCCAGCAGCCCAGCTAATGAGTTTCTTAACTATGGCTACACCTTC
CASSPANEFLNYGYTF
>TRBJ2-7|-|TRBV28|many
TGTGCCAGCAGTTCCGGGACATTGGATCCTCCGGAGCAGTACTTC
CASSSGTLDPPEQYF
>TRBJ2-7|-|TRBV28|few
TGTGCCAGCAGTCCAATATCCAGGGTCCACGAGCAGTACTTC
CASSPISRVHEQYF
>TRBJ2-7|TRBD1|TRBV25-1|many
TGTGCCAGCAGTGACAGGACAGGGAGATACGAGCAGTACTTC
CASSDRTGRYEQYF
>TRBJ2-3|-|TRBV7-9|few
TGTGCCAGCAGCAAAAACGGACAGGGACTAGGGATGGATACGCAGTATTTT
CASSKNGQGLGMDTQYF
>TRBJ1-1|-|TRBV2|many
TGTGCCAGCAACCAGGTGACTGAAGCTTTCTTT
CASNQVTEAFF
>TRBJ2-3|TRBD2|TRBV18|many
TGTGCCAGCTCCCTACTAGCGGGGGTGACAGATACGCAGTATTTT
CASSLLAGVTDTQYF
>TRBJ2-7|-|TRBV7-9|few
TGTGCCAGCAGCTTAGCGTCCGGTGGGAGCTCCTACGAGCAGTACTTC
CASSLASGGSSYEQYF
>TRBJ2-7|-|TRBV7-2|many
TGTGCCAGCAGCTCCTCCAGGTTCTCCTACGAGCAGTACTTC
CASSSSRFSYEQYF
>TRBJ2-5|-|TRBV7-6|-
TGTGCCAGCAGCTTAGGAGGACTAAGGGGAGAGACCCAGTACTTC
CASSLGGLRGETQYF
>TRBJ2-1|-|TRBV20-1|few
TGCAGTGCTAGAGCCCCCCTCCGCGGGTCCAATGAGCAGTTCTTC
CSARAPLRGSNEQFF
>TRBJ1-2|TRBD1|TRBV11-2|-
TGTGCCAGCAGCTTACTGGGCAGTAGGACAGGGTCAGATGGCTACACCTTC
CASSLLGSRTGSDGYTF
>TRBJ1-1|-|TRBV4-1|-
TGCGCCAGCAGCCAAGAGAGTCACAATGAAGCTTTCTTT
CASSQESHNEAFF
>TRBJ1-1|-|TRBV28|-
TGTGCCAGCAGTCACCCCCGGAACACTGAAGCTTTCTTT
CASSHPRNTEAFF
>TRBJ2-7|-|TRBV29-1|-
TGCAGCGTTGAAGGAGGGCCCTTGAACAACGACGAGCAGTACTTC
CSVEGGPLNNDEQYF
>TRBJ2-1|-|TRBV14|-
TGTGCCAGCAGCCAAGAAACGGCCCTAGGATCGGGCAATGAGCAGTTCTTC
CASSQETALGSGNEQFF
>TRBJ1-2|-|TRBV4-1|-
TGCGCCAGCAGCCAAGGGCCGCGTGGGGTTAAACGGGTCTATGGCTACACCTTC
CASSQGPRGVKRVYGYTF
>TRBJ1-2|-|TRBV3-1|few
TGTGCCAGCACCCCTACGGAGGTTAACTATGGCTACACCTTC
CASTPTEVNYGYTF
>TRBJ2-5|-|TRBV10-3|many
TGTGCCATCAGCGAAGCCGGGGGGACCCAGTACTTC
CAISEAGGTQYF